Below are 5 T cell receptor beta chains sequenced from a single sample in a study of breast tumors, draining lymph nodes, adjacent tissues. TCRdb processed the multiplex PCR reads anew with MiXCR; each CDR3 protein has one entry. Here the sample spans roughly 130,000 distinct CDR3 sequences, 30% to 35% being singletons. Breast cancer patients provided tissue from their axillary draining lymph nodes. Input material: axillary lymph node tissue. The source is a female donor with breast cancer. Some clones in this sample may be carry-over from other donors' samples.

The chain links TRBV5-6 to TRBJ1-1, with D possibly matching TRBD1 (5 bases). Trimming stripped 4 bases from V and 1 base from J, with 11 bases between. The CDR3 loop spans 14 amino acids. Germline V gene data show CDR1 as SGHDT and CDR2 as YYEEEE. CDR3 residues: CASSRDRPNTEAFF. The CDR3 DNA reads TGTGCCAGCAGCCGAGACAGACCGAACACTGAAGCTTTCTTT.

In this sample, this clonotype turned up many times. The CDR3 nucleotides are TGTGCCAGCAGTAACCGGGACGGACTCGCCTACGAGCAGTACGTC. This sequence encodes CASSNRDGLAYEQYV. The chain couples TRBV2 to TRBJ2-7; either TRBD1 or TRBD2 may fit D (5 bases each). Per germline, CDR1 SNHLY and CDR2 FYNNEI. The CDR3 consists of 15 residues. Between the trimmed V and J ends, which lost 5 bases and 2 bases, there was a span of 16 bases.

This clonotype came up many times. The rearrangement uses TRBV7-2 and TRBJ2-7, with D possibly called TRBD1 or TRBD2 (5 bases each). The CDR3 sequence is 11 residues long. Germline-derived CDR1 and CDR2 are SGHTA and FQGNSA. Between the trimmed V and J ends, which lost 4 bases and 9 bases, there was a span of 10 bases. The CDR3: CASSWGFVQYF. In DNA form, the CDR3 reads TGTGCCAGCAGCTGGGGGTTTGTGCAGTACTTC.

This clonotype appeared once. The chain is built from TRBV5-5 and TRBJ1-1; D not resolved. The CDR3 contains 12 residues. V dropped 2 bases and J dropped 10 bases, with 12 bases sitting between them. Germline CDR1 SGHKS, CDR2 YYEKEE (reference sequence). This chain's CDR3 is CASSLTELGAFF. For the CDR3, the DNA is TGTGCCAGCAGCTTAACCGAGCTTGGAGCTTTCTTT.

The chain is built from TRBV7-9 and TRBJ2-3, with 7 positions matching TRBD2. V was pared by 4 bases and J by 0 bases, with 7 bases of the junction left unmatched. The CDR3 spans 16 residues. Germline lookup yields CDR1 SEHNR and CDR2 FQNEAQ (reference sequence). The DNA for the CDR3 is TGTGCCAGCAGCTATGCACTAGCGAGGAGCACAGATACGCAGTATTTT. Amino acid sequence: CASSYALARSTDTQYF.